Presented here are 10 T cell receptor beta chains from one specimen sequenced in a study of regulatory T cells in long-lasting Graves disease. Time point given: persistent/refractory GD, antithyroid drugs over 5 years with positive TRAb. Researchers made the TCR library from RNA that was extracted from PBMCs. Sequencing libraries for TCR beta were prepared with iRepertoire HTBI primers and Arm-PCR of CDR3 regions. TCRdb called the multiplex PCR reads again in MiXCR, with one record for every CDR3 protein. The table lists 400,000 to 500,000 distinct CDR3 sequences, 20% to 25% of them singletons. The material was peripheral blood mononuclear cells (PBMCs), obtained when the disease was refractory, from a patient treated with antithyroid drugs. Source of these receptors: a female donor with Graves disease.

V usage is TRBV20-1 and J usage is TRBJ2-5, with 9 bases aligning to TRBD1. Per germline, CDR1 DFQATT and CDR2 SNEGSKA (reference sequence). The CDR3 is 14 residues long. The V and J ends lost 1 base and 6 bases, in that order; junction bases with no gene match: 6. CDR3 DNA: TGCAGTGCTAGAGCTACAGGGGGCGAGAAGACCCAGTACTTC. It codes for CSARATGGEKTQYF.

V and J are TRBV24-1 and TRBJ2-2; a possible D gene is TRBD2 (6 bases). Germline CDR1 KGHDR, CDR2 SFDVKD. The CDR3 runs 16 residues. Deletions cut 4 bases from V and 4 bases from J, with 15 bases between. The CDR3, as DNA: TGTGCCACCAGTGACGCCGGGACTGAATTCACCGGGGAGCTGTTTTTT. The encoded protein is CATSDAGTEFTGELFF.

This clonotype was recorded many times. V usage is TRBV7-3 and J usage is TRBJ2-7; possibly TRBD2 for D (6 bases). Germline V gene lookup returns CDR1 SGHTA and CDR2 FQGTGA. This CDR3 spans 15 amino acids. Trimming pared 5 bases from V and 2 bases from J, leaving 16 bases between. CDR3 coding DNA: TGTGCCAGCAGCCCTACGGGGACTCAGACCTACGAGCAGTACTTC. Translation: CASSPTGTQTYEQYF.

The CDR3 region is CAWTPAGARFEQYF. The CDR3 bases are TGTGCCTGGACCCCAGCGGGAGCGAGGTTCGAGCAGTACTTC. The chain employs TRBV30 and TRBJ2-7, with 8 bases that match TRBD2. V was clipped by 4 bases and J by 6 bases; unmatched bases: 11. Germline lookup yields CDR1 GTSNPN and CDR2 SVGIG (reference sequence). The CDR3 is made up of 14 amino acids.

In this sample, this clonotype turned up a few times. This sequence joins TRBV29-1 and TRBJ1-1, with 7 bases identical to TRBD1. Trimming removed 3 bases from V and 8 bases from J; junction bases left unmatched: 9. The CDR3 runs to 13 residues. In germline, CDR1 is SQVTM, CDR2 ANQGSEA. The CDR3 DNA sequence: TGCAGCGTTGAGCGAGACAGGGAGGGCGAAGCTTTCTTT. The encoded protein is CSVERDREGEAFF.

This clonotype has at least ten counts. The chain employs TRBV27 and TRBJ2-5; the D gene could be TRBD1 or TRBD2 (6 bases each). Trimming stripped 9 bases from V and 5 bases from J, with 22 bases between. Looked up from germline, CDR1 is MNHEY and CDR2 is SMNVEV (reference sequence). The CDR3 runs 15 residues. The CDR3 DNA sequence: TGTGCCAGTCGCATTAAAGACCGGGGGCATGAGACCCAGTACTTC. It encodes CASRIKDRGHETQYF.

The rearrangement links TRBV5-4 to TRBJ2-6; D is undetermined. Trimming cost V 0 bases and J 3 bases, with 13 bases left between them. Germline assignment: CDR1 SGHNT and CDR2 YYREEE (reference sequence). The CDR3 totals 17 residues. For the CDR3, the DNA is TGTGCCAGCAGCTTGGCGTACCAAGGGAATGGGGCCAACGTCCTGACTTTC. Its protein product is CASSLAYQGNGANVLTF.

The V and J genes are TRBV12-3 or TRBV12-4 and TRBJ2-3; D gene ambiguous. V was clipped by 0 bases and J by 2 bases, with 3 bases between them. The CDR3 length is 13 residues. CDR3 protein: CASSLAFTDTQYF. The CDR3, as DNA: TGTGCCAGCAGTTTAGCCTTCACAGATACGCAGTATTTT.

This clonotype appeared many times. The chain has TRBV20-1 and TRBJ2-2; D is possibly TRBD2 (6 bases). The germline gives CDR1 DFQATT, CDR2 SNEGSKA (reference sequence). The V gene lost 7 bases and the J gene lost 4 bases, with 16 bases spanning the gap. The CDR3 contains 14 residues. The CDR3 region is CSGLGGGGTGELFF. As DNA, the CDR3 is TGCAGTGGGCTGGGGGGAGGTGGCACCGGGGAGCTGTTTTTT.

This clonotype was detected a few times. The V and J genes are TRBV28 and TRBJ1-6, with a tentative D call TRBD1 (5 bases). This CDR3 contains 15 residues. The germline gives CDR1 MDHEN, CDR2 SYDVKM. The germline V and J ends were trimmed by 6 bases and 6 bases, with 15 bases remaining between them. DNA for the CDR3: TGTGCCAGCAGCCCCCTAGACAGTAGTAATTCACCCCTCCACTTT. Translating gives CASSPLDSSNSPLHF.